The TCR beta chain described here comes from a study of blood T cell repertoires in COVID-19. Study summary: The samples span acute and convalescent COVID-19 from the United States, Italy and Spain. T cells, B-cell-depleted T cells, or PBMCs supplied cDNA or gDNA.

Produced via immunoSEQ multiplex PCR; TCRdb's table is partial and in-frame only. In the table there are approximately 170,000 clones, about 83% of which are singletons. Germline trimming cut 2 bases from V and 5 bases from J; bases unmatched to any gene: 8. The germline V gene has CDR1 SGHDN and CDR2 FVKESK. This CDR3 contains 15 residues. This rearrangement joins TRBV14 to TRBJ2-7; 8 bases map to TRBD1. The sequence was obtained from a man between 18 and 35 years old with active or convalescent COVID-19. The sequencing sample was made of peripheral blood. CDR3 bases: TGTGCCAGCAGCCAACTGACAGGGGTCATCCACGAGCAGTACTTC. It translates to CASSQLTGVIHEQYF.